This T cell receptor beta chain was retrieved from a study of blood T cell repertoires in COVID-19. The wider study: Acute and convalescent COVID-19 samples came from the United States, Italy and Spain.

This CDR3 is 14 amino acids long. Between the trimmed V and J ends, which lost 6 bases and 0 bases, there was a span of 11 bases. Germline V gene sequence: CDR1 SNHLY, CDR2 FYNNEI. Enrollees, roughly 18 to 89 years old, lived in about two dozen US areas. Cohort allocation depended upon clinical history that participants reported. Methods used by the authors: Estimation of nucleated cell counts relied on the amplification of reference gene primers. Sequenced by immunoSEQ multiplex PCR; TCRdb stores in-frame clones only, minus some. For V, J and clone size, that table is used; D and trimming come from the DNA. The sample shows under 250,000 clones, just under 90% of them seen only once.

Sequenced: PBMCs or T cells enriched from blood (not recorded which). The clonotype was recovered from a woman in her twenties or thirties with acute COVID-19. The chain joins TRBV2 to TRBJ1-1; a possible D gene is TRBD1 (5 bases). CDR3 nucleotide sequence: TGTGCCAGCAGAGCAGACAGTTTGAACACTGAAGCTTTCTTT. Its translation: CASRADSLNTEAFF.